This T cell receptor (beta chain) was obtained from a study of control samples from healthy donors and cancer patients. Produced via immunoSEQ multiplex PCR; TCRdb's table is partial and in-frame only. The table shows tens of thousands of clones, with roughly 87% occurring only once. The TCR originated in a man between 40 and 49 years old with colorectal cancer. Sequencing input: PBMCs.

CDR3 DNA: TGTGCCAGCAGCCAAGGTCCCGGGGGCTCTGGAAACACCATATATTTT. Amino acids: CASSQGPGGSGNTIYF. The V gene is TRBV3-1 (or the pseudogene TRBV3-2), the J gene TRBJ1-3; possibly TRBD1 for D (5 bases). The length of the CDR3 is 16 residues. Germline V lookup: CDR1 LGHDT, CDR2 YNNKEL (reference sequence). Trimming took 1 base from V and 0 from J, leaving 10 bases between them.